The 8 T cell receptor beta chains given below trace back to one sample, sequenced in a study of OX40 agonist ivuxolimab in advanced cancers. Only in-frame clones appear in the TCRdb table, and some are missing; sequencing was by immunoSEQ multiplex PCR. The data contain approximately 89,000 clones, 91% of them seen just once; the ten biggest clones take up over 2%. Sample: CD4+ or CD8+ T cells sorted from blood, taken in a trial of the OX40 agonist ivuxolimab. These receptors originate from an adult with an advanced solid tumor such as melanoma, head and neck, liver or kidney cancer.

The CDR3 bases are TGCGCCAGCAGCCAGTTCAATACAGGGGCCAATGAGCAGTTCTTC. This sequence encodes CASSQFNTGANEQFF. The V gene is TRBV4-1, the J gene TRBJ2-1; TRBD1 matches 7 bases. J gave up 6 bases and V 3 bases, and 8 bases lay outside the gene matches. The germline V gene encodes CDR1 MGHRA and CDR2 YSYEKL. The CDR3 spans 15 residues.

This chain uses TRBV4-1 with TRBJ2-1; D is unclear. This CDR3 spans 12 amino acids. The germline V gene has CDR1 MGHRA and CDR2 YSYEKL. The V gene lost 1 base and the J gene lost 13 bases, with 11 bases spanning the gap. The chain's CDR3 is CASSQGAGVQFF. The CDR3 DNA sequence: TGCGCCAGCAGCCAAGGTGCCGGAGTTCAGTTCTTC.

J is TRBJ1-5 and V is TRBV19; 9 bases agree with TRBD1. The V gene's germline CDR1 is LNHDA and CDR2 SQIVND (reference sequence). CDR3 length equals 16 residues. The junction had 6 bases not matched to a gene; V was cut back by 4 bases and J by 2 bases. CDR3 nucleotide sequence: TGTGCCAGTAGTACGGACAGGGGAAGGGGCAATCAGCCCCAGCATTTT. Its protein product is CASSTDRGRGNQPQHF.

This clone was detected only a few times. This chain joins TRBV2 and TRBJ1-2; D is unresolved. Trimming pared 3 bases from V and 4 bases from J, leaving 6 bases between. Germline CDR1 SNHLY, CDR2 FYNNEI. This CDR3 is built from 12 residues. The CDR3 loop reads CASSEVSYGYTF. DNA for the CDR3: TGTGCCAGCAGTGAGGTCAGCTATGGCTACACCTTC. Full variable domain (outside the CDR3, taken from reference TRBV2 and TRBJ1-2): EPEVTQTPSHQVTQMGQEVILRCVPISNHLYFYWYRQILGQKVEFLVSFYNNEISEKSEIFDDQFSVERPDGSNFTLKIRSTKLEDSAMYFCASSEVSYGYTFGSGTRLTVV.

The genes are TRBV10-3 and TRBJ2-1; 12 bases fit TRBD2. CDR1 ENHRY and CDR2 SYGVKD come from the germline V gene. V gave up 5 bases and J gave up 5 bases; unmatched junction bases: 10. This CDR3 contains 17 residues. The CDR3 DNA sequence: TGTGCCATCAGTCTAGCGGGAGGGCCCGGTGCCAACAATGAGCAGTTCTTC. Translation: CAISLAGGPGANNEQFF.

The chain couples TRBV10-1 to TRBJ2-3, with 7 bases identical to TRBD2. Germline CDR1 reads WNHNN; CDR2 reads SYGVQD (reference sequence). There are 16 residues in the CDR3. The trim removed 2 bases at V and 0 bases at J, leaving 5 bases unmatched. In nucleotides, the CDR3 is TGCGCCAGCAGTGAGACGCGAGCGGGAAGCACAGATACGCAGTATTTT. Amino acid sequence: CASSETRAGSTDTQYF.

The CDR3: CAWSAQGDSPLHF. DNA for the CDR3: TGTGCCTGGAGTGCTCAGGGTGATTCACCCCTCCACTTT. The rearrangement links TRBV30 to TRBJ1-6, with a possible D match to TRBD1 (5 bases). CDR3 length: 13 amino acids. Trimming stripped 1 base from V and 8 bases from J, with 9 bases between. The germline CDR1 and CDR2 sequences are GTSNPN and SVGIG (reference sequence).

A few counts support this clone. The chain couples TRBV2 to TRBJ2-7, with 9 bases identical to TRBD1. The CDR3 is made up of 14 amino acids. Germline V gene data show CDR1 as SNHLY and CDR2 as FYNNEI. Losses at the gene ends were 7 bases for V and 2 bases for J; bases not matched to a gene: 6. The CDR3, as DNA: TGTGCCAGCACCACGACAGGGGGGCCCTACGAGCAGTACTTC. Its protein is CASTTTGGPYEQYF.